The text below deals with one T cell receptor (beta chain). Its target antigen remains unknown. The sample holds no much larger clone one base away, and base qualities are not on file. The data belong to a study of T cell changes during pregnancy in multiple sclerosis (dated by TCRdb to about 2019). About the full investigation: In women with multiple sclerosis, the researchers looked at how the T cell repertoire shifted as pregnancy progressed.

Receptor amplification or capture employed the immunoSEQ multiplex PCR assay. TCRdb re-hosts the immuneACCESS table, in-frame sequences only. Its copies lack some clones; in the studies checked, an unresolved V gene accounts for under half of them, and the cause for the rest is not known. The sample table contains tens of thousands of clones; only one count was recorded for about 92% of them. The ten biggest clones cover less than 3% of the sample. The clonotype comes from a female donor in good health, enrolled as a control in a pregnancy study. The source was peripheral blood, collected in the third trimester of pregnancy.

The CDR3 region: CASSIGRSSYNEQFF. The bases read TGTGCCAGCAGTATCGGTAGGAGCTCCTACAATGAGCAGTTCTTC. This chain is built from TRBV27 and TRBJ2-1; the D gene cannot be resolved reliably. Including cysteine and phenylalanine, the CDR3 has 15 amino acids. Kept here is only the CDR3 DNA, which spans 45 bases and is read in frame from base 1. The germline V gene (reference sequence) supplies CDR1 MNHEY and CDR2 SMNVEV. V gives up 5 bases and J gives up 0 bases, and the segment between their germline ends measures 11 bases.